These 12 T cell receptor beta chains originate from one sample sequenced in a study of response to subunit inactivated influenza vaccine. MiXCR, run by TCRdb on the RT-PCR reads, gives a single entry per CDR3 protein. Found here are more than 550,000 distinct CDR3 sequences, around 11% of them singletons; the top ten hold approximately 9.9%. Separately, the same data were catalogued under a study of T cells expressing NK-cell markers. That investigation notes: Libraries used 5'RACE template switching adding universal primer site and UMIs.

The sample was PBMCs from blood, taken on the day of vaccination. The receptors originated from a man aged 50 to 59 who received an inactivated influenza vaccine.

A few counts support this clonotype. The chain carries TRBV12-3 or TRBV12-4 and TRBJ2-2; D unresolved. The V end was cut by 3 bases, the J end by 3 bases, with 8 bases between. The CDR3 consists of 14 residues. This CDR3 reads CASSFGRYTGELFF. DNA for the CDR3: TGTGCCAGCAGTTTCGGACGGTACACCGGGGAGCTGTTTTTT.

This clonotype has only a few counts. This rearrangement joins TRBV20-1 to TRBJ2-1, with D perhaps TRBD2 (5 bases). The V gene's germline CDR1 is DFQATT and CDR2 SNEGSKA (reference sequence). Trimming stripped 0 bases from V and 0 bases from J, with 15 bases between. The CDR3 is 17 amino acids. The CDR3 protein is CSARDLNLDYSYNEQFF. For the CDR3, the DNA is TGCAGTGCTAGAGATCTTAATCTAGACTACTCCTACAATGAGCAGTTCTTC.

This clonotype was detected only a few times. Here the CDR3 DNA reads TGTGCCAGCAGCGCCCAGTCCGATCAGCCCCAGCATTTT. Protein: CASSAQSDQPQHF. The chain links TRBV7-9 to TRBJ1-5; D is undetermined. The V and J ends lost 5 bases and 5 bases respectively, with 10 bases between them. This CDR3 is built from 13 residues. Germline CDR1 is SEHNR and CDR2 is FQNEAQ (reference sequence). The full variable domain, its missing parts supplied by reference TRBV7-9 and TRBJ1-5, is DTGVSQNPRHKITKRGQNVTFRCDPISEHNRLYWYRQTLGQGPEFLTYFQNEAQLEKSRLLSDRFSAERPKGSFSTLEIQRTEQGDSAMYLCASSAQSDQPQHFGDGTRLSIL.

V gene TRBV6-1 combines with J gene TRBJ2-7; tentatively, D is TRBD1 (5 bases). Trimming took off 5 bases at V and 2 bases at J, with 16 bases between the two ends. There are 15 residues in the CDR3. The germline gives CDR1 MNHNS, CDR2 SASEGT. Here the CDR3 DNA reads TGTGCCAGCAGTCCTGACAGACCCTTGACCTACGAGCAGTACTTC. It codes for CASSPDRPLTYEQYF.

The rearrangement links TRBV28 to TRBJ1-5; 7 bases match TRBD1. With 4 bases clipped from V and 0 bases from J, the junction kept 12 bases outside the gene matches. The CDR3 length is 18 residues. Germline loops: CDR1 MDHEN, CDR2 SYDVKM. As DNA, the CDR3 is TGTGCCAGCAGTTCCTCTGGTTGGGACAGAGATAGCAATCAGCCCCAGCATTTT. Translating gives CASSSSGWDRDSNQPQHF.

The chain uses TRBV5-5 and TRBJ2-1, with 9 bases lining up with TRBD2. V dropped 4 bases and J dropped 2; count of bases not matched to a gene: 7. This CDR3 has 16 amino acids. The germline CDR1 and CDR2 sequences are SGHKS and YYEKEE (reference sequence). DNA of the CDR3: TGTGCCAGCAGCCACAAGCGGGGGGTTACCTACAATGAGCAGTTCTTC. Translating gives CASSHKRGVTYNEQFF.

The V call is TRBV20-1, the J call TRBJ1-5; perhaps TRBD1 as D (6 bases). The CDR3 totals 14 residues. Germline CDR1 and CDR2: DFQATT and SNEGSKA (reference sequence). V lost 3 bases and J lost 9, with 18 bases in between. CDR3 amino acids: CSASRDRILGPQHF. The CDR3 DNA reads as TGCAGTGCTAGTCGCGACAGGATTTTGGGGCCCCAGCATTTT.

V is TRBV3-1 and J is TRBJ2-1; TRBD2 matches at 13 bases. The J segment lost 4 bases and the V segment lost 1 base, leaving 7 bases of the junction unmatched. This CDR3 is built from 18 residues. The V gene's germline CDR1 is LGHDT and CDR2 YNNKEL (reference sequence). In DNA, the CDR3 is TGTGCCAGCAGCCAAGTCCCGGGACTAGCGGGAACGTACAATGAGCAGTTCTTC. It codes for CASSQVPGLAGTYNEQFF.

This chain connects TRBV6-2 or TRBV6-3 to TRBJ2-5, with 15 bases lining up with TRBD2. The CDR3 consists of 16 residues. V lost 5 bases, J lost 1 base, and 2 bases stayed unmatched. CDR1 and CDR2 from the germline V gene are MNHEY and SVGEGT. The DNA for the CDR3 is TGTGCCAGCAGTGTGGGACTAGCGGGGGGCCAAGAGACCCAGTACTTC. The encoded protein is CASSVGLAGGQETQYF.

This clonotype showed up many times. J is TRBJ2-4 and V is TRBV29-1; 8 nucleotides match TRBD1. Germline CDR1 and CDR2: SQVTM and ANQGSEA. The CDR3 length is 14 residues. The V gene end was trimmed by 5 bases and the J gene end by 8 bases; junction bases not matched to a gene: 11. CDR3 sequence: CSVSQGARIDIQYF. DNA of the CDR3: TGCAGCGTTTCTCAGGGGGCGCGAATAGACATTCAGTACTTC.

The rearrangement joins TRBV5-1 to TRBJ2-5, with D unresolved. Looked up from germline, CDR1 is SGHRS and CDR2 is YFSETQ. The CDR3 runs to 14 residues. Deletions cut 0 bases from V and 2 bases from J, with 8 bases between. In nucleotides, the CDR3 is TGCGCCAGCAGCTTGGGACTGGAACAAGAGACCCAGTACTTC. It is translated as CASSLGLEQETQYF. Based on the CDR3 plus reference TRBV5-1 and TRBJ2-5, the full variable domain is KAGVTQTPRYLIKTRGQQVTLSCSPISGHRSVSWYQQTPGQGLQFLFEYFSETQRNKGNFPGRFSGRQFSNSRSEMNVSTLELGDSALYLCASSLGLEQETQYFGPGTRLLVL.

This chain links TRBV5-1 with TRBJ2-1; TRBD2 might be the D (5 bases). Trimming pared 0 bases from V and 1 base from J, leaving 17 bases between. There are 18 residues in the CDR3. Germline V gives CDR1 SGHRS, CDR2 YFSETQ. The CDR3 DNA is TGCGCCAGCAGCTTGGTGGCTAGCCCCCGGGGATCCTACAATGAGCAGTTCTTC. Its translation: CASSLVASPRGSYNEQFF. Full variable domain (outside the CDR3, taken from reference TRBV5-1 and TRBJ2-1): KAGVTQTPRYLIKTRGQQVTLSCSPISGHRSVSWYQQTPGQGLQFLFEYFSETQRNKGNFPGRFSGRQFSNSRSEMNVSTLELGDSALYLCASSLVASPRGSYNEQFFGPGTRLTVL.